The 9 T cell receptor beta chains reported below all come from one sample, sequenced in a study of blood T cell repertoires in COVID-19. The data were produced by immunoSEQ multiplex PCR, yet TCRdb's version contains in-frame clones alone and is incomplete. The data hold about 110,000 clones, with under 75% observed a single time. What was sequenced was peripheral blood. The receptor set was obtained from a woman aged 60 to 75 with acute or convalescent COVID-19.

This clone was seen a handful of times. The chain joins TRBV28 to TRBJ1-5, with D tentatively TRBD1 (5 bases). Germline V gene sequence: CDR1 MDHEN, CDR2 SYDVKM. V lost 7 bases, J lost 5 bases, and 9 bases lay in between. The CDR3 consists of 12 residues. The CDR3 DNA reads as TGTGCCAGCACAACAGGATATCAGCCCCAGCATTTT. This gives the protein CASTTGYQPQHF.

This chain connects TRBV5-4 to TRBJ2-1, with 7 bases matching TRBD1. CDR1 SGHNT and CDR2 YYREEE come from the germline V gene (reference sequence). CDR3 length equals 15 residues. V shed 4 bases and J 0 bases; nucleotides not matched to a gene: 4. CDR3 protein: CASSLGTVSYNEQFF. CDR3 DNA: TGTGCCAGCAGCCTGGGGACAGTCTCCTACAATGAGCAGTTCTTC. Full variable domain (remainder filled in from reference TRBV5-4 and TRBJ2-1): ETGVTQSPTHLIKTRGQQVTLRCSSQSGHNTVSWYQQALGQGPQFIFQYYREEENGRGNFPPRFSGLQFPNYSSELNVNALELDDSALYLCASSLGTVSYNEQFFGPGTRLTVL.

This clone was detected only once. V usage is TRBV5-1 and J usage is TRBJ1-4, with D hard to call. V was clipped by 2 bases and J by 6 bases, with 11 bases between them. The CDR3 spans 14 residues. Per the germline V gene, CDR1 is SGHRS and CDR2 is YFSETQ. The CDR3 loop reads CASSFLGRDEKLFF. DNA for the CDR3: TGCGCCAGCAGCTTTCTAGGGAGGGATGAAAAACTGTTTTTT.

The V and J genes are TRBV5-1 and TRBJ1-4; D unclear. This CDR3 has 17 amino acids. Trimming shortened V by 0 bases and J by 6 bases, and 18 bases separated the two germline ends. Per the germline V gene, CDR1 is SGHRS and CDR2 is YFSETQ. CDR3 DNA sequence: TGCGCCAGCAGCTTGGCCGGGTCGCTTTTCGGGGATGAAAAACTGTTTTTT. This codes for CASSLAGSLFGDEKLFF.

The chain couples TRBV7-9 to TRBJ1-5, with D perhaps TRBD1 (6 bases). The germline CDR1 and CDR2 sequences are SEHNR and FQNEAQ (reference sequence). The V gene lost 4 bases and the J gene lost 7 bases, with 11 bases spanning the gap. This CDR3 comprises 13 residues. The CDR3 DNA reads TGTGCCAGCAGCTCTACAGGGCCGCAGCCCCAGCATTTT. As protein: CASSSTGPQPQHF.

The V and J genes are TRBV5-6 and TRBJ1-2; TRBD1 might be the D (6 bases). Germline CDR1 SGHDT, CDR2 YYEEEE. V was clipped by 0 bases and J by 0 bases, with 6 bases between them. The length of the CDR3 is 14 residues. This CDR3 reads CASSLGTANYGYTF. CDR3 DNA sequence: TGTGCCAGCAGCTTGGGGACAGCTAACTATGGCTACACCTTC.

The CDR3 loop is CASSEQGGATEAFF. The DNA of the CDR3 is TGTGCCAGCAGCGAACAGGGGGGGGCCACTGAAGCTTTCTTT. V gene TRBV7-8 combines with J gene TRBJ1-1; 8 bases match TRBD1. With V trimmed by 5 bases and J by 4 bases, 6 bases remained unmatched. The germline V gene encodes CDR1 SGHVS and CDR2 FQNEAQ. The CDR3 has 14 residues.

V gene TRBV10-2 combines with J gene TRBJ1-2; TRBD1 matches 10 bases. V lost 10 bases and J lost 3; bases outside the gene matches: 11. The CDR3 loop spans 15 amino acids. Germline assignment: CDR1 WSHSY and CDR2 SAAADI. Here the CDR3 DNA reads TGCGCCACCCAATCCTCCGGGACAGGGGACTATGGCTACACCTTC. Its protein is CATQSSGTGDYGYTF.

The chain links TRBV11-2 to TRBJ2-5; 9 bases line up with TRBD1. Germline loops: CDR1 SGHAT, CDR2 FQNNGV. The V and J ends lost 6 bases and 4 bases, in that order; junction bases with no gene match: 15. CDR3 size: 17 residues. CDR3 bases: TGTGCCAGCAGTTCAGTGGCCCGGACAGGGGTCAGAGAGACCCAGTACTTC. As protein: CASSSVARTGVRETQYF.